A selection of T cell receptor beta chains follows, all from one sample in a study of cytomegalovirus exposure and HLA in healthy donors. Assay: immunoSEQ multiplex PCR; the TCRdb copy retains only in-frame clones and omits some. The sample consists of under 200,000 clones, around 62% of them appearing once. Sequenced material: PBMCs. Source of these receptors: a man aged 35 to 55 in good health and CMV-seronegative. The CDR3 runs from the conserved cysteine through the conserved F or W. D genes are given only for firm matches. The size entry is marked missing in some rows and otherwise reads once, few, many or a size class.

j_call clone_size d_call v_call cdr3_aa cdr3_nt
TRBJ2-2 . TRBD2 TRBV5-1 CASSARLAGFTGELFF TGCGCCAGCAGCGCCCGACTAGCGGGATTCACCGGGGAGCTGTTTTTT
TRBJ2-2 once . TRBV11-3 CASSLDGSGELFF TGTGCCAGCAGCTTAGACGGTAGCGGGGAGCTGTTTTTT
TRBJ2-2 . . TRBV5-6 CASSLVAGELFF TGTGCCAGCAGCTTGGTCGCCGGGGAGCTGTTTTTT
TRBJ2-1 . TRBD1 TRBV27 CASSLWTGSGEFF TGTGCCAGCAGTTTATGGACAGGGAGTGGGGAGTTCTTC
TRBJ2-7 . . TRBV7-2 CASSLTSYEQYF TGTGCCAGCAGCCTCACTAGCTACGAGCAGTACTTC
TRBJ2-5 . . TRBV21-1 CASSPHRTELGETQYF TGTGCCAGCAGCCCTCACCGGACAGAGCTCGGGGAGACCCAGTACTTC
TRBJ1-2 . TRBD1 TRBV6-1 CASSEAGTGVNYGYTF TGTGCCAGCAGTGAAGCCGGGACAGGGGTGAACTATGGCTACACCTTC
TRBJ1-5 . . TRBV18 CASRGAGWSQPQHF TGTGCCAGCCGGGGGGCGGGTTGGAGTCAGCCCCAGCATTTT
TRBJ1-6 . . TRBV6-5 CASTGTFESPLHF TGTGCCAGCACCGGGACATTCGAGTCACCCCTCCACTTT
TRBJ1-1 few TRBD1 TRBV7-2 CASSETARDRSEAFF TGTGCCAGCAGCGAAACCGCCCGGGACAGATCTGAAGCTTTCTTT
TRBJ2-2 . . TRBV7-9 CSSSPITGELFF TGTTCCAGCAGCCCTATTACCGGGGAGCTGTTTTTT
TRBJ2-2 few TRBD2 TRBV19 CASSIDQGGSGAGELFF TGTGCCAGTAGTATAGATCAGGGAGGGTCTGGCGCCGGGGAGCTGTTTTTT
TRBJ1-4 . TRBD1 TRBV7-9 CSSSLVHPGGHEKLFF TGTTCCAGCAGCTTAGTTCATCCAGGGGGACATGAAAAACTGTTTTTT
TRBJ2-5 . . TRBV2 CASRTPTGLRETQYF TGTGCCAGCAGGACCCCAACGGGACTCCGGGAGACCCAGTACTTC
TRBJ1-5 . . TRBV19 CASTPGLAINQPQHF TGTGCCAGTACCCCGGGACTCGCGATCAATCAGCCCCAGCATTTT
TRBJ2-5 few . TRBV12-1 CASSLRAGEENETQYF TGTGCCAGCAGCTTGAGAGCGGGAGAGGAGAATGAGACCCAGTACTTC
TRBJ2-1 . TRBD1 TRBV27 CASSPWTGYNEQFF TGTGCCAGCAGTCCCTGGACAGGGTACAATGAGCAGTTCTTC
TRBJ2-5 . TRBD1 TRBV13 CASNTGVGETQYF TGTGCCAGCAACACAGGGGTGGGAGAGACCCAGTACTTC
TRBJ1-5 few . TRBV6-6 CASSWAAGSNQPQHF TGTGCCAGCAGTTGGGCAGCTGGTAGCAATCAGCCCCAGCATTTT
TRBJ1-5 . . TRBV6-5 CASRLHSNQPQHF TGTGCCAGCAGATTACACAGCAATCAGCCCCAGCATTTT
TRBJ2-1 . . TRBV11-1 CASSSAVGQHNEQFF TGTGCCAGCAGCTCAGCGGTAGGACAGCACAATGAGCAGTTCTTC
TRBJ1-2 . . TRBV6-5 CASSYDINYGYTF TGTGCCAGCAGTTATGACATAAACTATGGCTACACCTTC
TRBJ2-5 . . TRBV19 CATGDGDLRETQYF TGTGCCACCGGAGATGGTGACTTGCGGGAGACCCAGTACTTC
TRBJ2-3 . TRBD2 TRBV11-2 CASSPGLAGGTDTQYF TGTGCCAGCAGCCCGGGACTAGCGGGGGGCACAGATACGCAGTATTTT